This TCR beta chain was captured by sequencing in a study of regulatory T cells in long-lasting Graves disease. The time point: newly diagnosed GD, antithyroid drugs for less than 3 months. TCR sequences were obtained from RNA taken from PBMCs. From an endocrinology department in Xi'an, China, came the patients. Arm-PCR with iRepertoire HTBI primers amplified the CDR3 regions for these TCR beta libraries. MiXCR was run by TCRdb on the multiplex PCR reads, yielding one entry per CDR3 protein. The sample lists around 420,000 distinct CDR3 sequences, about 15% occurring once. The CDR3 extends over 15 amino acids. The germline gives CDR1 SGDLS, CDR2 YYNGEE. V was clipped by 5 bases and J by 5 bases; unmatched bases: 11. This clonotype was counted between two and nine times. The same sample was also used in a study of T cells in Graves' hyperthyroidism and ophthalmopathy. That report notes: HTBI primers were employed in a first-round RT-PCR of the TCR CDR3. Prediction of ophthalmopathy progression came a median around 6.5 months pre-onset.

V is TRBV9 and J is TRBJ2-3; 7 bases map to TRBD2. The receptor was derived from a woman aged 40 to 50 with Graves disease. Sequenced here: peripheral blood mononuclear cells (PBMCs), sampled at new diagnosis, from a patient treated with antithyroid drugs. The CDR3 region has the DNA TGTGCCAGCAGTACCATGGAGCGGGACCGAGATACGCAGTATTTT. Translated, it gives CASSTMERDRDTQYF.